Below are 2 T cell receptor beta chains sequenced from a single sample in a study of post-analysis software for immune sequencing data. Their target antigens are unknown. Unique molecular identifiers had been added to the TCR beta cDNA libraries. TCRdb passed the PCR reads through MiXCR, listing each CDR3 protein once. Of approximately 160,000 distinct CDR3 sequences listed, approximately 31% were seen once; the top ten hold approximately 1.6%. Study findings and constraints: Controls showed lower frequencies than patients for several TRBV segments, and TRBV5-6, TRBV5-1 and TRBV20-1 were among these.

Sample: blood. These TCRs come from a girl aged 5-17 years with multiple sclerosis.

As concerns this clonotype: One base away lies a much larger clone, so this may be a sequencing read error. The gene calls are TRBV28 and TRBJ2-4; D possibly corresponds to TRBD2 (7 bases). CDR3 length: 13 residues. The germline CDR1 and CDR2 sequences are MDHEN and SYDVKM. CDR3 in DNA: TGTGCCTGCAGTCCTGGGGAGGGGGACATTCAGTACTTC. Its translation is CACSPGEGDIQYF.

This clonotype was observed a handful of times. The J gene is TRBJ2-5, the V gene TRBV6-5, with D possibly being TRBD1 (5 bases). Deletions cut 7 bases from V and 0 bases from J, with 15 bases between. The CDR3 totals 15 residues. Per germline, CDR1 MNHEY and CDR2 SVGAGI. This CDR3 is CASMERGKYQETQYF. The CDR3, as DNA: TGTGCCAGCATGGAAAGGGGAAAGTACCAAGAGACCCAGTACTTC.